These 30 T cell receptor beta chains were sequenced from one sample in a study of neoadjuvant anti-PD-1 for oral cavity cancer. Clones were read by immunoSEQ multiplex PCR, and TCRdb kept only the in-frame ones, dropping some. The sample consists of 84,000 or so clones, about 84% of them appearing once. The input for sequencing was PBMCs, taken before nivolumab (anti-PD-1) treatment. Receptors originate from a person aged 35 to 85 with oral cavity squamous cell carcinoma.

The J gene is TRBJ2-6, the V gene TRBV10-2; D is unresolved. Germline V lookup: CDR1 WSHSY, CDR2 SAAADI. V lost 2 bases and J lost 3, with 5 bases in between. This CDR3 has 14 residues. The CDR3 protein is CASSEGVGANVLTF. For the CDR3, the DNA is TGCGCCAGCAGTGAGGGGGTTGGGGCCAACGTCCTGACTTTC.

The chain recombines TRBV28 with TRBJ1-2; a weak D match, TRBD1 (6 bases). Trimming shortened V by 10 bases and J by 7 bases, and 19 bases separated the two germline ends. Germline V gene lookup returns CDR1 MDHEN and CDR2 SYDVKM. This CDR3 is built from 13 residues. CDR3 residues: CATHLTGRSGYTF. The CDR3 region has the DNA TGTGCCACTCATCTAACAGGGCGCAGTGGCTACACCTTC.

The V and J genes are TRBV5-8 and TRBJ2-3; D is ambiguous. In germline, CDR1 is SGHTS, CDR2 YDEGEE. Trimming left V 2 bases short and J 7 bases short, with 5 bases between. CDR3 length: 11 amino acids. The CDR3 DNA sequence: TGTGCCAGCAGCTTCGGAAATACGCAGTATTTT. It translates to CASSFGNTQYF.

The rearrangement uses TRBV2 and TRBJ1-2; D is possibly TRBD1 (6 bases). This CDR3 region has 12 residues. Trimming shortened V by 8 bases and J by 5 bases, and 12 bases separated the two germline ends. Germline V gene sequence: CDR1 SNHLY, CDR2 FYNNEI. The CDR3 sequence is CASAQGRYGYTF. The CDR3 DNA is TGTGCCAGCGCACAGGGCCGGTATGGCTACACCTTC.

This clone was picked up one time. The V and J genes are TRBV4-1 and TRBJ1-3; D not resolved. The CDR3 covers 13 residues. CDR1 MGHRA and CDR2 YSYEKL come from the germline V gene. Deletions cut 1 base from V and 10 bases from J, with 11 bases between. The CDR3 sequence: CASSQVPFWTIYF. Written as DNA, the CDR3 is TGCGCCAGCAGCCAAGTTCCCTTTTGGACCATATATTTT.

The chain is built from TRBV5-8 and TRBJ1-5; no firm D call. The V gene's germline CDR1 is SGHTS and CDR2 YDEGEE. The CDR3 loop spans 16 amino acids. Trimming took off 4 bases at V and 5 bases at J, with 19 bases between the two ends. The CDR3 spells CASSRVTSSKYQPQHF. The CDR3 DNA is TGTGCCAGCAGCCGGGTCACTAGTTCTAAATATCAGCCCCAGCATTTT.

V gene TRBV28 combines with J gene TRBJ1-5; a possible D gene is TRBD1 (5 bases). CDR1 MDHEN and CDR2 SYDVKM come from the germline V gene. The CDR3 loop spans 14 amino acids. Trimming shortened V by 6 bases and J by 4 bases, and 13 bases separated the two germline ends. As DNA, the CDR3 is TGTGCCAGCAGGGGCGGGACCGAGAATCAGCCCCAGCATTTT. It codes for CASRGGTENQPQHF.

This chain links TRBV2 with TRBJ2-7; D might be TRBD2 (6 bases). Germline loops: CDR1 SNHLY, CDR2 FYNNEI. The CDR3 is made up of 15 amino acids. Deletions cut 7 bases from V and 3 bases from J, with 19 bases between. CDR3: CASTYSGIGSYEQYF. The CDR3 coding sequence is TGTGCCAGCACCTATTCAGGGATCGGGAGCTACGAGCAGTACTTC.

This chain joins TRBV7-6 and TRBJ1-4, with a tentative D call TRBD1 (5 bases). V lost 2 bases and J lost 3, with 10 bases in between. Germline V gene data show CDR1 as SGHVS and CDR2 as FNYEAQ. The CDR3 contains 15 residues. The DNA of the CDR3 is TGTGCCAGCAGCTTATCTCAGGGATCTAATGAAAAACTGTTTTTT. It codes for CASSLSQGSNEKLFF.

This chain links TRBV27 with TRBJ2-2; 8 nucleotides match TRBD2. This CDR3 spans 15 amino acids. The V segment lost 4 bases and the J segment 4 bases; nucleotides outside the gene matches: 5. CDR1 MNHEY and CDR2 SMNVEV come from the germline V gene (reference sequence). The CDR3 DNA reads TGTGCCAGCAGTTGGCTAGCGGGCCTCACCGGGGAGCTGTTTTTT. As protein: CASSWLAGLTGELFF.

This clone was picked up a small number of times. The chain couples TRBV30 to TRBJ1-1, with 7 nucleotides matching TRBD1. The CDR3 spans 13 residues. V gave up 4 bases and J gave up 1 base; unmatched junction bases: 3. Germline CDR1 and CDR2: GTSNPN and SVGIG (reference sequence). CDR3 in amino acids: CAWKQGPNTEAFF. The CDR3 DNA reads as TGTGCCTGGAAACAGGGGCCGAACACTGAAGCTTTCTTT.

This chain joins TRBV4-1 and TRBJ2-7; 11 bases fit TRBD2. The CDR3 has 16 residues. Germline V gives CDR1 MGHRA, CDR2 YSYEKL. V was clipped by 2 bases and J by 1 base; unmatched bases: 4. The CDR3 loop is CASSQLGTSGSYEQYF. DNA of the CDR3: TGCGCCAGCAGCCAATTAGGGACTAGCGGTTCCTACGAGCAGTACTTC.

The rearrangement links TRBV7-9 to TRBJ1-1; D gene unclear. The V gene lost 11 bases and the J gene lost 5 bases, with 21 bases spanning the gap. CDR3 length: 14 residues. Per germline, CDR1 SEHNR and CDR2 FQNEAQ (reference sequence). The CDR3 is CALDDIVEGTEAFF. The CDR3 DNA sequence: TGTGCCCTCGATGATATCGTGGAGGGTACTGAAGCTTTCTTT.

The CDR3 is CASSLGGSASGRAPYEQYF. In DNA form, the CDR3 reads TGTGCCAGCAGTTTAGGAGGGTCGGCTAGCGGGAGGGCCCCCTACGAGCAGTACTTC. The chain recombines TRBV27 with TRBJ2-7; 12 bases map to TRBD2. CDR3 length: 19 residues. Trimming cost V 2 bases and J 2 bases; bases outside gene matches: 13. Per the germline V gene, CDR1 is MNHEY and CDR2 is SMNVEV (reference sequence).

The chain uses TRBV27 and TRBJ1-2, with D tentatively TRBD1 (5 bases). Germline V gene lookup returns CDR1 MNHEY and CDR2 SMNVEV (reference sequence). The CDR3 has 13 amino acids. V gave up 6 bases and J gave up 2 bases, with 10 bases separating them. CDR3 residues: CASSQGRNYGYTF. CDR3 DNA: TGTGCCAGCAGCCAGGGACGGAACTATGGCTACACCTTC.

The chain employs TRBV28 and TRBJ2-5, with a possible D match to TRBD1 (6 bases). CDR1 is MDHEN and CDR2 is SYDVKM in the germline V gene. The CDR3 contains 15 residues. V lost 7 bases and J lost 3, with 18 bases in between. CDR3 DNA sequence: TGTGCCAGCAATTCTATGAACCCAGGGGAAGAGACCCAGTACTTC. Its protein product is CASNSMNPGEETQYF.

The rearrangement uses TRBV5-8 and TRBJ2-3; D may be TRBD1 or TRBD2 (6 bases each). This CDR3 is 14 amino acids long. The V and J ends lost 3 bases and 5 bases respectively, with 13 bases between them. The germline gives CDR1 SGHTS, CDR2 YDEGEE. CDR3 nucleotides: TGTGCCAGCAGCTCAGCGGAGGGGGGAGATACGCAGTATTTT. Translation gives CASSSAEGGDTQYF.

The sample holds many counts of this clone. The V and J genes are TRBV28 and TRBJ2-3; perhaps TRBD2 as D (7 bases). This CDR3 has 14 residues. Trimming removed 6 bases at V and 8 bases at J, with 18 bases between. Germline loops: CDR1 MDHEN, CDR2 SYDVKM. CDR3 region: CASSSGGRSGTQYF. DNA for the CDR3: TGTGCCAGCAGCTCCGGGGGGCGATCAGGTACGCAGTATTTT.

V gene TRBV7-8 combines with J gene TRBJ1-1, with D perhaps matching TRBD1 (6 bases). The germline V gene has CDR1 SGHVS and CDR2 FQNEAQ. Trimming stripped 2 bases from V and 10 bases from J, with 17 bases between. This CDR3 has 14 residues. As DNA, the CDR3 is TGTGCCAGCAGCTTACCCCCGGGGGCAAATAGAGCTTTCTTT. Protein product: CASSLPPGANRAFF.

The chain links TRBV5-1 to TRBJ1-2; the D gene is possibly TRBD1 (6 bases). Germline loops: CDR1 SGHRS, CDR2 YFSETQ. The length of the CDR3 is 14 residues. V was trimmed by 4 bases and J by 2 bases, leaving 12 bases between them. The CDR3 sequence is CASSEIQGNYGYTF. The CDR3 DNA is TGCGCCAGCAGCGAAATACAGGGAAACTATGGCTACACCTTC.

The chain uses TRBV19 and TRBJ2-7; 7 nucleotides match TRBD2. Trimming cost V 2 bases and J 2 bases; bases outside gene matches: 3. Germline loops: CDR1 LNHDA, CDR2 SQIVND (reference sequence). This CDR3 is 14 amino acids long. CDR3 coding DNA: TGTGCCAGTAGTATACCGGGAGGTACCTACGAGCAGTACTTC. Protein product: CASSIPGGTYEQYF.

The V gene is TRBV7-2, the J gene TRBJ2-7; TRBD2 matches 9 bases. This CDR3 is built from 15 residues. The junction had 8 bases not matched to a gene; V was cut back by 5 bases and J by 3 bases. Looked up from germline, CDR1 is SGHTA and CDR2 is FQGNSA. CDR3 amino acids: CASSPSGMGIYEQYF. CDR3 in DNA: TGTGCCAGCAGCCCTAGCGGGATGGGGATCTACGAGCAGTACTTC.

This chain links TRBV6-5 with TRBJ1-2; TRBD1 aligns across 7 bases. Germline V gives CDR1 MNHEY, CDR2 SVGAGI. With V trimmed by 8 bases and J by 2 bases, 8 bases remained unmatched. This CDR3 is built from 14 residues. The CDR3 region is CASWGAGGNYGYTF. For the CDR3, the DNA is TGTGCCAGCTGGGGGGCAGGGGGGAACTATGGCTACACCTTC.

This clone was counted a few times. The chain carries TRBV5-3 and TRBJ1-3; 10 bases are a match to TRBD1. TRBV5-3 is sorted into the ORF group, with uncertain function. The CDR3 totals 14 residues. The trim removed 5 bases at V and 6 bases at J, leaving 5 bases unmatched. Here the CDR3 reads CARRYGQGENTIYF. For the CDR3, the DNA is TGTGCCAGAAGATACGGACAGGGGGAAAACACCATATATTTT.

This clone was observed a few times. This sequence joins TRBV7-9 and TRBJ1-2, with 7 bases fitting TRBD1. The CDR3 has 12 amino acids. The ends lost 11 bases at V and 8 bases at J; junction bases unmatched: 11. Germline V gene data show CDR1 as SEHNR and CDR2 as FQNEAQ (reference sequence). CDR3 residues: CASQGQSYGYTF. In DNA, the CDR3 is TGTGCCTCCCAGGGACAGTCATACGGCTACACCTTC.

This chain connects TRBV5-1 to TRBJ1-1; 7 nucleotides line up with TRBD1. The CDR3 length is 13 residues. CDR1 SGHRS and CDR2 YFSETQ come from the germline V gene. V was pared by 4 bases and J by 7 bases, with 7 bases of the junction left unmatched. This chain's CDR3 is CASSPTGRGEAFF. For the CDR3, the DNA is TGCGCCAGCAGCCCGACAGGGAGGGGTGAAGCTTTCTTT.

The genes are TRBV5-1 and TRBJ2-3; D is perhaps TRBD2 (6 bases). The CDR3 is 14 residues long. V lost 7 bases and J 6 bases, leaving 18 bases between the germline ends. Germline CDR1 and CDR2: SGHRS and YFSETQ. CDR3 DNA sequence: TGCGCCAGCGGGGACTCCACAGGTGCGGATACGCAGTATTTT. This translates into CASGDSTGADTQYF.

The rearrangement uses TRBV5-1 and TRBJ1-1; 10 nucleotides match TRBD1. Germline CDR1 reads SGHRS; CDR2 reads YFSETQ. CDR3 length: 14 amino acids. V trimming: 3 bases; J trimming: 4 bases; junction bases outside the gene matches: 3. The CDR3 region has the DNA TGCGCCAGCAGCTCTGGACAGGGGGTCACTGAAGCTTTCTTT. Its protein is CASSSGQGVTEAFF.

This chain uses TRBV9 with TRBJ2-7, with a tentative D call TRBD1 (6 bases). V shed 4 bases and J shed 2 bases, with 16 bases lying between them. The length of the CDR3 is 15 residues. The V gene's germline CDR1 is SGDLS and CDR2 YYNGEE. For the CDR3, the DNA is TGTGCCAGCAGCCCCCGACAGGAGACTACCTACGAGCAGTACTTC. Its protein product is CASSPRQETTYEQYF. Looking up the rest from reference TRBV9 and TRBJ2-7 gives the full variable domain: DSGVTQTPKHLITATGQRVTLRCSPRSGDLSVYWYQQSLDQGLQFLIQYYNGEERAKGNILERFSAQQFPDLHSELNLSSLELGDSALYFCASSPRQETTYEQYFGPGTRLTVT.

This clone was recorded once. The chain recombines TRBV28 with TRBJ2-7, with 10 bases matching TRBD2. The CDR3 loop spans 14 amino acids. Germline CDR1 reads MDHEN; CDR2 reads SYDVKM. V lost 6 bases and J lost 4; bases outside the gene matches: 6. This chain's CDR3 is CASRSSGRGYEQYF. The CDR3 DNA reads as TGTGCCAGCAGATCTAGCGGGAGAGGGTACGAGCAGTACTTC.